This T cell receptor beta chain is from a study of PD-1 blockade in classical Hodgkin lymphoma. Whole-study findings and limits: CD4+ TCR diversity, unlike CD8+, rose significantly by C4D1. Complete responders' baseline diversity resembled that of newly diagnosed patients. Diminished baseline TCR diversity has been reported in newly diagnosed patients relative to healthy donors.

All trial patients relapsed after autologous stem cell transplantation. On this clone itself: Its target is not known.

The data were produced by immunoSEQ multiplex PCR, yet TCRdb's version contains in-frame clones alone and is incomplete. The sample lists 95,000 to 100,000 clones, around 89% occurring once. Source: peripheral blood mononuclear cells (PBMCs), taken before the second cycle of nivolumab. This TCR derives from a human donor with classical Hodgkin lymphoma.

In DNA form, the CDR3 reads TGTGCCAGACCGATACAAGGTCAGGTGAACACTGAAGCTTTCTTT. It yields the protein CARPIQGQVNTEAFF. V and J are TRBV21-1 and TRBJ1-1; TRBD1, the table's D call, was not compared with the DNA. TRBV21-1 is tagged as a pseudogene. CDR3 length: 15 amino acids.